This entry concerns a single T cell receptor (beta chain). Trimming pared 6 bases from V and 1 base from J, leaving 15 bases between. The CDR3 totals 15 residues. Germline V CDR1 and CDR2: KGHSH, LQKENI. In the original workflow: By means of reference gene primer amplification, nucleated cell counts were estimated. The method was immunoSEQ multiplex PCR; TCRdb's version includes in-frame clones alone and lacks a portion of them. Clone size and the V and J calls come from that table; the DNA yielded D and trimming. The sample records around 200,000 clones, 70% to 90% being singletons. The sample comes from a study of blood T cell repertoires in COVID-19. On the study more broadly: Both acute and convalescent COVID-19 samples were obtained from the United States, Italy and Spain. T cells, B-cell-depleted T cells, or PBMCs provided the cDNA or gDNA that served as material.

This chain connects TRBV18 to TRBJ1-1, with D tentatively TRBD1 (5 bases). The TCR sequence derives from a man aged 45-65 years with acute or convalescent COVID-19. The sequencing input was peripheral blood. The CDR3 here is CASSPSRTGNTEAFF. In DNA form, the CDR3 reads TGTGCCAGCTCCCCAAGTCGAACAGGGAACACTGAAGCTTTCTTT.